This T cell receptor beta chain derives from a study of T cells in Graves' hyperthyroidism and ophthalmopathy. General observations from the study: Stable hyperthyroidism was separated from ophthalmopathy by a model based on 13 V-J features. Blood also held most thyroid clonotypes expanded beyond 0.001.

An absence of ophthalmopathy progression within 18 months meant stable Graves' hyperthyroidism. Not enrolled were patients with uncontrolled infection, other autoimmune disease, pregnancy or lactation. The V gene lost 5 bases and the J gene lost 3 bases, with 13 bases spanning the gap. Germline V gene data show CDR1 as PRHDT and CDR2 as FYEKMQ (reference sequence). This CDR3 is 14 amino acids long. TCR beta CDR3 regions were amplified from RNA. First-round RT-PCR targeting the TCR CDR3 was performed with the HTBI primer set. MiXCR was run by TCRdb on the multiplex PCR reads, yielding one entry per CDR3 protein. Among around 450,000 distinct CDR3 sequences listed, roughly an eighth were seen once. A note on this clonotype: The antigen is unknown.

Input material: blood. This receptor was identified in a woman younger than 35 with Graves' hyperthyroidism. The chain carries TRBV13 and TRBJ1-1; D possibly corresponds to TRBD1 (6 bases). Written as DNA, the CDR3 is TGTGCCAGCAGCCTTCAGGGGCGGTACACTGAAGCTTTCTTT. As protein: CASSLQGRYTEAFF.